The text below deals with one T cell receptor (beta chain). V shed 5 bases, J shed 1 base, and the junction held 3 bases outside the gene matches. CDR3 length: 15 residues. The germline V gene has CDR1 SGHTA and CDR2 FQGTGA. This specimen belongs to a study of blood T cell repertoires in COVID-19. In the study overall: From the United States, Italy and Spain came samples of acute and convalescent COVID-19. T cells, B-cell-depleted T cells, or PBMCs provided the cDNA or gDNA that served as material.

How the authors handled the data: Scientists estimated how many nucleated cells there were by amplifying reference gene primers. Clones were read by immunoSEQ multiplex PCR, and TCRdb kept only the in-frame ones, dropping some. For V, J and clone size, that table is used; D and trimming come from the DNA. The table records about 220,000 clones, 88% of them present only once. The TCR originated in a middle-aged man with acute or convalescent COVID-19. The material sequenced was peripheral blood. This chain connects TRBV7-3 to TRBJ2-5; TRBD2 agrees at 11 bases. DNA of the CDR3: TGTGCCAGCAGCCGGGGGACTAGCGGCCAAGAGACCCAGTACTTC. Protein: CASSRGTSGQETQYF.